The 8 T cell receptor beta chains below all came from one sample that was sequenced in a study of response to subunit inactivated influenza vaccine (dated by TCRdb to about 2018). Library prep was done by RT-PCR. Sequencing used an Illumina HiSeq 2500. The raw public data were reprocessed by TCRdb itself: fastp quality trimming at Q25, MiXCR clonotype calling, in-frame beta chains only. Duplicate CDR3 protein sequences are folded into a single record with the most common DNA and genes. The table for this sample lists around 580,000 distinct CDR3 sequences; approximately 15% of them were counted only once. The leading ten clones occupy around 10% of the sample. The sample in question was PBMCs from blood, obtained about 12 days after vaccination. These receptor sequences come from a man aged 50-60 years who received an inactivated influenza vaccine. Donor details come from another sample of the same person, matched by shared clones.

J is TRBJ2-7 and V is TRBV3-1; 7 positions match TRBD2. The J segment lost 6 bases and the V segment lost 4 bases, leaving 6 bases of the junction unmatched. The germline gives CDR1 LGHDT, CDR2 YNNKEL (reference sequence). The CDR3 loop spans 13 amino acids. For the CDR3, the DNA is TGTGCCAGCAGCCGAACTCCGGGGGGCGAGCAGTACTTC. Protein product: CASSRTPGGEQYF.

This rearrangement joins TRBV5-1 to TRBJ1-1, with TRBD1 identical over 8 bases. The V and J ends lost 0 bases and 5 bases, in that order; junction bases with no gene match: 6. The germline V gene encodes CDR1 SGHRS and CDR2 YFSETQ. The CDR3 has 15 amino acids. CDR3 bases: TGCGCCAGCAGCTTGGAAGTTACAGGGGGGACTGAAGCTTTCTTT. Amino acids: CASSLEVTGGTEAFF.

The rearrangement joins TRBV6-5 to TRBJ2-7, with no clear D. The germline V and J ends were trimmed by 4 bases and 1 base, with 17 bases remaining between them. CDR3 length: 16 residues. CDR1 is MNHEY, CDR2 SVGAGI, per germline. CDR3: CASSLRFNSESYEQYF. In DNA form, the CDR3 reads TGTGCCAGCAGTTTGAGGTTCAACAGCGAATCCTACGAGCAGTACTTC.

About this clonotype itself: One base away lies a much larger clone, so this may be a sequencing read error. The V gene is TRBV4-3, the J gene TRBJ2-2; the match to TRBD2 covers 10 bases. The CDR3 consists of 16 residues. V dropped 1 base and J dropped 1; count of bases not matched to a gene: 0. CDR1 LGHNA and CDR2 YSLEER come from the germline V gene. The chain's CDR3 is CASSQGLAGNTGELFF. The CDR3 bases are TGCGCCAGCAGCCAAGGACTAGCGGGGAACACCGGGGAGCTGTTTTTT.

The V gene is TRBV20-1, the J gene TRBJ2-7; no firm D call. Trimming left V 3 bases short and J 6 bases short, with 12 bases between. Germline loops: CDR1 DFQATT, CDR2 SNEGSKA (reference sequence). The CDR3 covers 12 residues. The CDR3 nucleotides read TGCAGTGCTAGGTTGTCCCCTCGCGAGCAGTACTTC. Amino acid sequence: CSARLSPREQYF.

This sequence joins TRBV7-8 and TRBJ2-7; D possibly corresponds to TRBD2 (6 bases). Looked up from germline, CDR1 is SGHVS and CDR2 is FQNEAQ. This CDR3 comprises 12 residues. V lost 2 bases and J 7 bases, leaving 9 bases between the germline ends. The CDR3 loop reads CASSLTAGEQYF. As DNA, the CDR3 is TGTGCCAGCAGCTTAACGGCGGGGGAGCAGTACTTC. The variable domain in full, completed from reference TRBV7-8 and TRBJ2-7, reads GAGVSQSPRYKVAKRGQDVALRCDPISGHVSLFWYQQALGQGPEFLTYFQNEAQLDKSGLPSDRFFAERPEGSVSTLKIQRTQQEDSAVYLCASSLTAGEQYFGPGTRLTVT.

The chain employs TRBV7-2 and TRBJ2-1, with D tentatively TRBD2 (5 bases). This CDR3 is built from 13 residues. Germline-derived CDR1 and CDR2 are SGHTA and FQGNSA. The germline V and J ends were trimmed by 4 bases and 6 bases, with 10 bases remaining between them. The CDR3 region has the DNA TGTGCCAGCAGCTCCGTCCGGGGCAATGAGCAGTTCTTC. Its protein is CASSSVRGNEQFF.

The V and J genes are TRBV7-3 and TRBJ2-1, with D possibly being TRBD1 (5 bases). Germline V CDR1 and CDR2: SGHTA, FQGTGA. Trimming stripped 1 base from V and 0 bases from J, with 10 bases between. The CDR3 is 16 amino acids. The CDR3 loop reads CASSLITGRSYNEQFF. DNA for the CDR3: TGTGCCAGCAGCTTAATTACAGGCCGCTCCTACAATGAGCAGTTCTTC.